These 3 T cell receptor beta chains were sequenced from one sample in a study of T cell repertoires in cytomegalovirus infection. TCRdb re-analysed the reads in MiXCR, keeping a single row per CDR3 protein. The table records more than 150,000 distinct CDR3 sequences, 17% of them present only once. Sequencing was carried out using CD8+ T cells from PBMCs. These receptors were obtained from a human donor in good health (CMV status not recorded). Some clones in this sample may be carry-over from other donors' samples.

This clonotype was seen more than once but under ten times. CDR3 amino acids: CASESHNEQFF. CDR3 bases: TGTGCTAGCGAATCCCACAATGAGCAGTTCTTC. The chain is built from TRBV28 and TRBJ2-1, with D perhaps matching TRBD2 (5 bases). Looked up from germline, CDR1 is MDHEN and CDR2 is SYDVKM. The CDR3 is 11 residues long.

V gene TRBV27 combines with J gene TRBJ2-1; 10 bases agree with TRBD2. The CDR3 sequence is 13 residues long. After removal of 7 bases from V and 7 bases from J, the junction contained 4 bases not matched to a gene. CDR1 MNHEY and CDR2 SMNVEV come from the germline V gene (reference sequence). The CDR3 is CASKLAGWNEQFF. The CDR3 DNA reads TGTGCCAGCAAACTAGCGGGATGGAATGAGCAGTTCTTC.

There are a few counts of this clonotype. A junction end diverges from the germline sequence, so it may reflect a read error. The rearrangement joins TRBV5-5 to TRBJ2-1; a weak D match, TRBD2 (5 bases). Germline CDR1 is SGHKS and CDR2 is YYEKEE (reference sequence). The CDR3 spans 13 residues. The CDR3 sequence is CASSLRGGDEQLF. CDR3 nucleotide sequence: TGTGCCAGCAGCTTGCGGGGTGGGGATGAGCAGCTCTTC.